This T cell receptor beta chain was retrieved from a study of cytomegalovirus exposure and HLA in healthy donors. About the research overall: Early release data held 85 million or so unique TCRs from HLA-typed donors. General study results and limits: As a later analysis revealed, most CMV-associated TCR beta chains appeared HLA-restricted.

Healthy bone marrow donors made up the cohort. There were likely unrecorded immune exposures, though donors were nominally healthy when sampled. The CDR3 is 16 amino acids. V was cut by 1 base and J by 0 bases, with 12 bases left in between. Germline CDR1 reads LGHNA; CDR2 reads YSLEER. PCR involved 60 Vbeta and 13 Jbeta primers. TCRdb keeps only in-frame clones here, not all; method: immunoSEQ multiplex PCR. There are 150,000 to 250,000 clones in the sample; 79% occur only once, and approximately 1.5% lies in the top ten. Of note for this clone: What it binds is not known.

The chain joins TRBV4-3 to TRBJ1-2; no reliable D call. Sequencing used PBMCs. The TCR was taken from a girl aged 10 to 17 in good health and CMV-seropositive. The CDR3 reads CASSQGTKASNYGYTF. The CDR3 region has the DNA TGCGCCAGCAGCCAAGGTACTAAAGCCTCTAACTATGGCTACACCTTC.